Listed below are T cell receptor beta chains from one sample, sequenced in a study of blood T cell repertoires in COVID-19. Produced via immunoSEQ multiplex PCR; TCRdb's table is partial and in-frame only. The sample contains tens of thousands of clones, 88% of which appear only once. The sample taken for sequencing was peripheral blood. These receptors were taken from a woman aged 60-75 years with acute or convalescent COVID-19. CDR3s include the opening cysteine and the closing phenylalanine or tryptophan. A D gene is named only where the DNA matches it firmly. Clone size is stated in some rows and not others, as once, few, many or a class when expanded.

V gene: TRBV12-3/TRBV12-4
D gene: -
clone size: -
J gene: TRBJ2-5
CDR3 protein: CASTPNSRETQYF
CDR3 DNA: TGTGCCAGCACCCCGAACAGCCGGGAGACCCAGTACTTC

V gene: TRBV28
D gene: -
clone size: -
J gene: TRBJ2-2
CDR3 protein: CASITPVGATGELFF
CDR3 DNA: TGTGCCAGCATCACCCCGGTGGGGGCCACCGGGGAGCTGTTTTTT

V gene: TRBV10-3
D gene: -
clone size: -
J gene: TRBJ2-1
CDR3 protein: CAIGYPPGVEQFF
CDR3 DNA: TGTGCCATCGGCTACCCTCCAGGGGTTGAGCAGTTCTTC

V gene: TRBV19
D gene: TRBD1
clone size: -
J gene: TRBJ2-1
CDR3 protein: CASSTGTGRSDNEQFF
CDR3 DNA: TGTGCCAGTAGTACCGGGACAGGGAGGTCAGACAATGAGCAGTTCTTC

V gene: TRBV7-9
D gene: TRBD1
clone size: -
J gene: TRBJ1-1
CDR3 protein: CASSQRQGLNTEAFF
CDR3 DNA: TGTGCCAGCAGCCAGAGACAGGGATTGAACACTGAAGCTTTCTTT

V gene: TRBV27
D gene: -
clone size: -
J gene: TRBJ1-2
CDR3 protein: CAGARDGQTNLNYGYTF
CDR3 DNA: TGTGCCGGAGCGAGGGATGGGCAGACAAACCTAAACTATGGCTACACCTTC

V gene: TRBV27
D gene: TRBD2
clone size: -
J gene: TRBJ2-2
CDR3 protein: CASRELAGRSGELFF
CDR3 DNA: TGTGCCAGCAGGGAACTAGCGGGGAGGAGCGGGGAGCTGTTTTTT

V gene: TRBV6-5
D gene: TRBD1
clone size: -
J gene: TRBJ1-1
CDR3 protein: CASRQTGGTEAFF
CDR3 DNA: TGTGCCAGCAGACAGACAGGGGGCACTGAAGCTTTCTTT

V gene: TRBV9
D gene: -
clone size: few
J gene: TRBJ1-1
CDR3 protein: CASRKAGREGTEAFF
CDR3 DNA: TGTGCCAGCAGGAAGGCAGGGCGGGAGGGCACTGAAGCTTTCTTT

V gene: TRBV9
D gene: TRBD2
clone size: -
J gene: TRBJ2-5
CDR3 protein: CASSVAVSGSQYF
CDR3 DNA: TGTGCCAGCAGCGTAGCAGTTAGCGGGAGCCAGTACTTC

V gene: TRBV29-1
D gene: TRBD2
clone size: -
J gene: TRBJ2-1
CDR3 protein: CSVDPGTSLVF
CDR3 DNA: TGCAGCGTTGATCCCGGGACTAGCTTGGTCTTC

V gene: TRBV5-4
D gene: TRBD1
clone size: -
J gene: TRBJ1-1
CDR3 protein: CASSLAGGGRTNTEAFF
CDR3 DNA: TGTGCCAGCAGCTTGGCTGGAGGGGGCAGGACTAACACTGAAGCTTTCTTT

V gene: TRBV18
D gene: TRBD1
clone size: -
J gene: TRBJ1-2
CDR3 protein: CASSDRTGPDYGYTF
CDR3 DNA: TGTGCCAGCTCAGACCGGACAGGCCCCGACTATGGCTACACCTTC

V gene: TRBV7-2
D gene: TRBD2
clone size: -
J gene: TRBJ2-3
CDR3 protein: CASSLAASGRLGVDTQYF
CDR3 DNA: TGTGCCAGCAGCTTAGCCGCTAGCGGGAGATTAGGCGTGGATACGCAGTATTTT

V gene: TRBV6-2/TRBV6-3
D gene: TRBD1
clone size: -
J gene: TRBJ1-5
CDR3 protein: CASSYSLGQGIGNQPQHF
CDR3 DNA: TGTGCCAGCAGTTACTCTTTGGGACAGGGGATCGGCAATCAGCCCCAGCATTTT

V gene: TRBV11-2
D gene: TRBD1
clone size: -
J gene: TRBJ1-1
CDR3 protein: CASSPRQGREAFF
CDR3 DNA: TGTGCCAGCAGCCCGCGACAGGGCAGAGAAGCTTTCTTT

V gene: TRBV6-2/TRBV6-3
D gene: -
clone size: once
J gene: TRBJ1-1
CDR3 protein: CASSYSVSGPNTEAFF
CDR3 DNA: TGTGCCAGCAGTTACTCGGTTTCAGGGCCGAACACTGAAGCTTTCTTT